This T cell receptor (beta chain) stems from a study of control samples from healthy donors and cancer patients. The germline V gene has CDR1 GTSNPN and CDR2 SVGIG (reference sequence). The CDR3 has 14 amino acids. The V end was cut by 0 bases, the J end by 2 bases, with 10 bases between. Assay: immunoSEQ multiplex PCR; the TCRdb copy retains only in-frame clones and omits some. The data show 35,000 to 50,000 clones, approximately 89% seen once. This sequence originates from a woman aged 55 to 70 with lung cancer. Sequencing input: PBMCs. J is TRBJ2-5 and V is TRBV30; possibly TRBD1 or TRBD2 for D (6 bases each). The CDR3 bases are TGTGCCTGGAGTGTAGGGGGACTTCAAGAGACCCAGTACTTC. Amino acid sequence: CAWSVGGLQETQYF.